This T cell receptor (beta chain) was documented in a study of PD-1 blockade in classical Hodgkin lymphoma. Every patient was affected by relapse after autologous stem cell transplantation, while exposure to brentuximab vedotin was not uniform. V gave up 4 bases and J gave up 6 bases, with 1 base separating them. The CDR3 sequence is 10 residues long. Germline lookup yields CDR1 SGHVS and CDR2 FNYEAQ. On this clone: Its matching antigen is unknown.

Whole-study findings and limits: Baseline TCR diversity was reportedly lower in newly diagnosed patients than healthy donors. There was a significant rise in CD4+ TCR diversity by C4D1, with no such rise for CD8+. Those patients who began receiving nivolumab less than 1 year after ASCT had lower diversity, and they were excluded.

TCRdb's copy holds only in-frame clones and misses some; the assay was immunoSEQ multiplex PCR. The table records about 85,000 clones, over 90% of them present only once. Sequenced here: peripheral blood mononuclear cells (PBMCs), sampled before the second cycle of nivolumab. The chain joins TRBV7-6 to TRBJ2-1; D gene unclear. The receptor was derived from a human donor with classical Hodgkin lymphoma. CDR3 nucleotide sequence: TGTGCCAGCAGCTCCAATGAGCAGTTCTTC. This codes for CASSSNEQFF. The entire variable domain, with the rest obtained from reference TRBV7-6 and TRBJ2-1, is as follows: GAGVSQSPRYKVTKRGQDVALRCDPISGHVSLYWYRQALGQGPEFLTYFNYEAQQDKSGLPNDRFSAERPEGSISTLTIQRTEQRDSAMYRCASSSNEQFFGPGTRLTVL.